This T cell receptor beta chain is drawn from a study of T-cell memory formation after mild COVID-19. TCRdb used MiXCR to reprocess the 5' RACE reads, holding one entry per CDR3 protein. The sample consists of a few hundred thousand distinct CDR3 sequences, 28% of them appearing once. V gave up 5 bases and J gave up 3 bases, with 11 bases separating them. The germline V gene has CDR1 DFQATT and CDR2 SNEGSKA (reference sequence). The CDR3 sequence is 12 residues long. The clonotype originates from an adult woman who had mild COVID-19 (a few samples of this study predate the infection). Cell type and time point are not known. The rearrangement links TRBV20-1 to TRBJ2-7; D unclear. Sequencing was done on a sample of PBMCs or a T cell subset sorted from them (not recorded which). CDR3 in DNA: TGCAGTGCTGTGGGTCAGCTCTACGAGCAGTACTTC. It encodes CSAVGQLYEQYF.